What follows are 4 T cell receptor beta chains derived from one specimen sequenced in a study of T cells in Graves' hyperthyroidism and ophthalmopathy. TCR beta CDR3 regions were amplified from RNA transcripts. The HTBI primer set served for first-round RT-PCR of the TCR CDR3. Via MiXCR, TCRdb re-called the multiplex PCR reads, giving one row per CDR3 protein. Of more than 650,000 distinct CDR3 sequences in the sample, approximately 14% were seen once. Material for sequencing was blood. These receptors were taken from a woman aged 18-30 years with Graves' hyperthyroidism.

This clonotype has at least ten counts. The chain combines TRBV24-1 with TRBJ2-3; D unresolved. The CDR3 contains 14 residues. The V end lost 3 bases, the J end lost 2 bases, and 8 bases lay between the germline ends. CDR1 and CDR2 (germline): KGHDR, SFDVKD. CDR3 residues: CATSDRRTTDTQYF. The DNA of the CDR3 is TGTGCCACCAGTGATCGGCGGACCACAGATACGCAGTATTTT.

This clonotype was counted only a few times. V and J are TRBV28 and TRBJ1-4; D perhaps matches TRBD1 (5 bases). V gave up 5 bases and J gave up 7 bases, with 14 bases separating them. The CDR3 runs 14 residues. Germline CDR1 and CDR2: MDHEN and SYDVKM. CDR3 nucleotides: TGTGCCAGCAGTCTTCGAGGGGCACCTGAAAAACTGTTTTTT. It yields the protein CASSLRGAPEKLFF.

A few counts support this clonotype. CDR3 DNA sequence: TGCAGCGTTAATACCGCAGATACGCAGTATTTT. Residues: CSVNTADTQYF. This chain uses TRBV29-1 with TRBJ2-3; unclear D gene. The CDR3 totals 11 residues. Trimming took 5 bases from V and 4 from J, leaving 7 bases between them. CDR1 SQVTM and CDR2 ANQGSEA come from the germline V gene.

This clonotype came up a few times. The chain carries TRBV29-1 and TRBJ2-3, with 9 bases aligning to TRBD1. The V and J ends lost 5 bases and 7 bases, in that order; junction bases with no gene match: 10. The CDR3 loop spans 14 amino acids. The V gene's germline CDR1 is SQVTM and CDR2 ANQGSEA. CDR3 in DNA: TGCAGCGTTCTTGGGACAGGGTCGCGAAATACGCAGTATTTT. Residues: CSVLGTGSRNTQYF.